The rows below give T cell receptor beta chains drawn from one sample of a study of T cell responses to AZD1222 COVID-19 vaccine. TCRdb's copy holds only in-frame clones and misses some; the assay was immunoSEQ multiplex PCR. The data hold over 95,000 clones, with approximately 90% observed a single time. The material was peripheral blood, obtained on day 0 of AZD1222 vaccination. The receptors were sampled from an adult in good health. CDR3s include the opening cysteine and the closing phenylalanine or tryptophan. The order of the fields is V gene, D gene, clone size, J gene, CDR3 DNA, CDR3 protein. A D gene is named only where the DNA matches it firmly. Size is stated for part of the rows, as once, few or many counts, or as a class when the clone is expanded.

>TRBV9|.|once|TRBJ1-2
TGTGCCAGCAGCGACGTAACCGCTGGCTACACCTTC
CASSDVTAGYTF
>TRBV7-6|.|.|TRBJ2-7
TGTGCCAGCAGCTTAGGTCCCGAGCAGTACTTC
CASSLGPEQYF
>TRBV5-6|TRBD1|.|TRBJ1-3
TGTGCCAGCAGCTTGGGGGACAGGAGACTCTCTGGAAACACCATATATTTT
CASSLGDRRLSGNTIYF
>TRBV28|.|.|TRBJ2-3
TGTGCCAGCAGTTTTACGGCCCCCGGGGGCACAGATACGCAGTATTTT
CASSFTAPGGTDTQYF
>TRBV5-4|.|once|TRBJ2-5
TGTGCCAGCAGATTGGGAATTGACAGAGAGATCCAAGAGACCCAGTACTTC
CASRLGIDREIQETQYF
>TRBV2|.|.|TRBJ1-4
TGTGCCAGCAGGTCAGCCGCTTCCTGGAGTGAAAAACTGTTTTTT
CASRSAASWSEKLFF
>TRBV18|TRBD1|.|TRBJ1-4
TGTGCCAGCTCACCCGGGACAGGCACTAATGAAAAACTGTTTTTT
CASSPGTGTNEKLFF
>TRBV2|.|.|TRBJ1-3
TGTGCCAGCAGTGTTCAGGGACTAATCTCTGGAAACACCATATATTTT
CASSVQGLISGNTIYF
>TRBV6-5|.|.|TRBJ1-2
TGTGCCAGCAGTCCGGGCCCTGCGGGCTACACCTTC
CASSPGPAGYTF
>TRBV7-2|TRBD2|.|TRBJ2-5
TGTGCCAGCAGCTCGTCGTCCGGGACTAGCGGGGGAAAGACCCAGTACTTC
CASSSSSGTSGGKTQYF
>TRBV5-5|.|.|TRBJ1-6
TGTGCCAGCAGCTTGGTAGTGGGTTCACCCCTCCACTTT
CASSLVVGSPLHF
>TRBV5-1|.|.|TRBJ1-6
TGCGCCAGCAGCCCCGGGGGGGACCCAAGGCCCCTCCACTTT
CASSPGGDPRPLHF
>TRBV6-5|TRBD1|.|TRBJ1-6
TGTGCCAGCACTGGACAGGGACATTCACCCCTCCACTTT
CASTGQGHSPLHF
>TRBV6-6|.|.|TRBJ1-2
TGTGCCAGCATCATGCTAGCAGGGGCGGGTAACTATGGCTACACCTTC
CASIMLAGAGNYGYTF
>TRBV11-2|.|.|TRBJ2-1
TGTGCCAGCAGCTCGCTAGCTGAGCAGTTCTTC
CASSSLAEQFF
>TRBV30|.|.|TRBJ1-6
TGTGCCTGGATTCTTCACGGGGGGAGCGGTAATTCACCCCTCCACTTT
CAWILHGGSGNSPLHF
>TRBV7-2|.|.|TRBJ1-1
TGTGCCAGCAGCTTACGGGGGGCGCAGGTGGAAAAACCTTTCTTT
CASSLRGAQVEKPFF
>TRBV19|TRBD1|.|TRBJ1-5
TGTGCCAGTAGTATCGGACAGGGTTATCAGCCCCAGCATTTT
CASSIGQGYQPQHF
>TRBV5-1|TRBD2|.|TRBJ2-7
TGCGCCAGCAGCTTGGTAGCGGGGGTTGTCAACGAGCAGTACTTC
CASSLVAGVVNEQYF
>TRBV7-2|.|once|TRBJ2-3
TGTGCCAGCAGCTCGACAGGACTACTCACAGATACGCAGTATTTT
CASSSTGLLTDTQYF
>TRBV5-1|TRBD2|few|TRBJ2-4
TGCGCCAGCAGCCAGGGACTAGCGGGGGTCTTAGCCAAAAACATTCAGTACTTC
CASSQGLAGVLAKNIQYF
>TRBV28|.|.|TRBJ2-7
TGTGCCAGCAGTCAATCACAGATCTCCTACGAGCAGTACTTC
CASSQSQISYEQYF
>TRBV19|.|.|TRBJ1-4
TGTGCCAGTGGGCAGGGTCGGGCTGAAAAACTGTTTTTT
CASGQGRAEKLFF
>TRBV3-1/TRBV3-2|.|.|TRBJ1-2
TGTGCCAGCAGCCAAAGAATAGGAGCTAACTATGGCTACACCTTC
CASSQRIGANYGYTF
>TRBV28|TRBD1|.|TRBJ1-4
TGTGCCAGCAGTCCAATCCAGGGGGCCGGGGAAAAACTGTTTTTT
CASSPIQGAGEKLFF
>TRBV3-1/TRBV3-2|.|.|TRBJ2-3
TGTGCCAGCAGCCAAGAGGTGGGAAGCACAGATACGCAGTATTTT
CASSQEVGSTDTQYF
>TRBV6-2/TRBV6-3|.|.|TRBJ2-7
TGTGCCAGCAGTTTGCCGGGTTCTGTCGGCGAGCAGTACTTC
CASSLPGSVGEQYF
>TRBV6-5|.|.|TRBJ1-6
TGTGCCAGCACCCCGGGATGGGGGAACGAGTCACCCCTCCACTTT
CASTPGWGNESPLHF
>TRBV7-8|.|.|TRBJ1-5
TGTGCCAGCAGCTTAGCATCGGGGGCCCAGCATTTT
CASSLASGAQHF
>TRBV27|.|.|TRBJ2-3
TGTGCCAGCGTGGGGCGGGGTAGCACAGATACGCAGTATTTT
CASVGRGSTDTQYF
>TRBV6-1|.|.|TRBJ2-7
TGTGCCAGCAGTGAAGCGCTTCGGGGGATTGGCGAGCAGTACTTC
CASSEALRGIGEQYF
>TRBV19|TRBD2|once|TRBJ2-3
TGTGCCACCCAGGCCGGAGCGGGGTTGACAGATACGCAGTATTTT
CATQAGAGLTDTQYF
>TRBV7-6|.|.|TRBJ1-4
TGTGCCAGCAGCCGACCCTACGAAAAACTGTTTTTT
CASSRPYEKLFF
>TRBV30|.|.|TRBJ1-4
TGTGCCTGGAGTGGCCCGCGCAGGGGATCTGGTGAAAAACTGTTTTTT
CAWSGPRRGSGEKLFF
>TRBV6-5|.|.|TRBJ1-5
TGTGCCAGCAGTTACTCGGGGATTACCGATCAGCCCCAGCATTTT
CASSYSGITDQPQHF
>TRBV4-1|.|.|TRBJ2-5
TGCGCCAGCAGCCAAGAGGGCGGCCCAGAGACCCAGTACTTC
CASSQEGGPETQYF
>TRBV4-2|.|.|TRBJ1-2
TGTGCCAGCAGCCAAGATCGACAGGATGGCTACACCTTC
CASSQDRQDGYTF
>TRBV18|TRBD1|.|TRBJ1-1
TGTGCCAGCTCACGACAGGGAGGTGGATTGGTAGGGACTGAAGCTTTCTTT
CASSRQGGGLVGTEAFF
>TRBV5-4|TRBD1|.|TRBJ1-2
TGTGCCAGCAGCTGGGGGACAGCCTCTGGCTATGGCTACACCTTC
CASSWGTASGYGYTF
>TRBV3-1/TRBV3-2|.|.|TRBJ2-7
TGTGCCAGCAGCCGTCAGGGTGGGGGGGCCCACGCCTTC
CASSRQGGGAHAF
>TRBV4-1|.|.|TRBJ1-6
TGCGCCAGCAGCCAAGATCCCGGGGGCTTCTCACCCCTCCACTTT
CASSQDPGGFSPLHF
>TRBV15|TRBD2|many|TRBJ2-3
TGTGCCACCAGCAGAGCTCGGGGGGGCGGCACAGATACGCAGTATTTT
CATSRARGGGTDTQYF
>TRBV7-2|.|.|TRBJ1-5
TGTGCCAGCAGTTCTGGGGGGAATCAGCCCCAGCATTTT
CASSSGGNQPQHF
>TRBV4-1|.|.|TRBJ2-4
TGCGCCAGCAGTAACCGAGGGGCGTTGGGCAAAAACATTCAGTACTTC
CASSNRGALGKNIQYF
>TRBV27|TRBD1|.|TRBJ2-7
TGTGCCAGCAGTTTGGACAGGGCGTCGAACGAGCAGTACTTC
CASSLDRASNEQYF
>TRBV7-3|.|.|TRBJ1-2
TGTGCCAGCAGCTTAACCGGCGGCCTCACCTTC
CASSLTGGLTF
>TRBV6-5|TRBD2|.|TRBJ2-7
TGTGCCAGCAGTTACTGGGGGGGGGAGCAGTACTTC
CASSYWGGEQYF
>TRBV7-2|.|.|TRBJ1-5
TGTGCCAGCAGCTCCGGTTGGATCGAGCCCCAGCATTTT
CASSSGWIEPQHF
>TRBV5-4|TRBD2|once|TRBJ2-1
TGTGCCAGCAGTTTGGGTCTAGCGGGGGCCGGGAATGAGCAGTTCTTC
CASSLGLAGAGNEQFF
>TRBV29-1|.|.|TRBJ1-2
TGCAGCGTTGGACAGGTCATAAACTATGGCTACACCTTC
CSVGQVINYGYTF
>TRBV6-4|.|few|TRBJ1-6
TGTGCCAGCAGGCCGACAACTTCGGGAAATTCACCCCTCCACTTT
CASRPTTSGNSPLHF
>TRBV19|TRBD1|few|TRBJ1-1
TGTGCCAGTAGTATCGGACAGGGTTGGATTCCTGAAGCTTTCTTT
CASSIGQGWIPEAFF